The sequence of this TCR beta chain was determined in a study of blood T cells in healthy people across ages. In regard to this clonotype: The target antigen is unknown.

Germline CDR1 is SGHRS and CDR2 is YFSETQ. With 4 bases removed from V and 0 bases from J, the gap between germline ends came to 17 bases. The CDR3 spans 17 residues. Study-level points and caveats: Observed TCR beta diversity per million T cells went down as age went up. This fall followed a roughly linear course with age. There was a strong correlation between TCR beta diversity and naive T cell percentage.

In each sample, at least 7 million PBMCs were isolated. Samples each yielded at least 6 micrograms of total RNA. The authors ran a second PCR of roughly 7 to 11 cycles using a sample-barcoded 5' primer and a J-beta primer mix. From the 5' RACE reads, TCRdb called clonotypes with MiXCR, one entry per CDR3 protein. The table records about 1.6 million distinct CDR3 sequences, around 35% of them present only once. The genes are TRBV5-1 and TRBJ2-1; weak D call: TRBD2 (6 bases). Material for sequencing was blood. The sequence came from a woman aged 30 to 39 in good health. CDR3 in DNA: TGCGCCAGCAGCGGGGGAACTAGCAGAAGCTCCTACAATGAGCAGTTCTTC. It is translated as CASSGGTSRSSYNEQFF.